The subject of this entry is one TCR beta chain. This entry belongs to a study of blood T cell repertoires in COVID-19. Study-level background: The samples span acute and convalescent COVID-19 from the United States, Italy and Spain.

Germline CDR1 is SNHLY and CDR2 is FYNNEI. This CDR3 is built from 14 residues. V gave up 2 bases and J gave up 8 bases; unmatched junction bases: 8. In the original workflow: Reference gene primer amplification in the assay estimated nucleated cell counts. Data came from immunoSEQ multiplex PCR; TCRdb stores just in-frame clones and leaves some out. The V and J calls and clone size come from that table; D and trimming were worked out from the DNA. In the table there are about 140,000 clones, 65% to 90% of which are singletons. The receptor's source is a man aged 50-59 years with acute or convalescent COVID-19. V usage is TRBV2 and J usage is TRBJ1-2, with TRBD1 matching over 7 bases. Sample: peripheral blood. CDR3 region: CASSEKGARFGYTF. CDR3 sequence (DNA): TGTGCCAGCAGTGAAAAGGGGGCGCGGTTCGGCTACACCTTC.